The following is a T cell receptor (beta chain) sequence with its context. No antigen is known for it. No much larger clone exists at a distance of one base, and base qualities are not known. The data were obtained in a study of T cell clones after liver transplantation (dated by TCRdb to between 2018 and 2021). Study-level background: The samples were obtained from ITN030ST, a randomized trial that attempted immunosuppression withdrawal within 2 years after liver transplantation. Third party-reactive TCRbeta sequences from pre-transplant MLRs were also identified as an antigen-independent comparator for donor-reactive sequences. No induction therapy was given to the subjects, and standard immunosuppression was administered until randomization at 12-24 months post-transplant. Blood samples were collected pre-transplant, pre-randomization before withdrawal, and post-randomization after either complete withdrawal or failed withdrawal. To count as tolerant, a recipient had to stay completely off immunosuppression for at least one year without liver enzymes climbing beyond twice the upper limit of normal. Donor-reactive T cell clones were identified by TCRbeta sequencing after a pre-transplant mixed lymphocyte reaction and then tracked in post-transplant blood. Of the eight recipients, three were HCV-positive, while the remaining recipients had been transplanted for non-autoimmune, non-viral indications. Of the 8 liver transplant recipients making up the studied cohort, 3 were classified as tolerant and 5 as non-tolerant.

V and J lose 4 bases and 0 bases, and a span of 7 bases separates them. Taken from the germline V gene (reference sequence), the CDR1 and CDR2 loops are LNHDA and SQIVND. From the cysteine through the phenylalanine, the CDR3 covers 15 amino acids. Only the CDR3 DNA is retained, 45 bases long and in frame from the first base. Using immunoSEQ, frozen genomic DNA was subjected to high-throughput TCRbeta CDR3 sequencing, a process that included PCR amplification, mapping, bias correction and internal controls. The published analysis was carried out like this. Only productive rearrangements were retained, with each unique TCRbeta sequence defined by its CDR3 nucleotide sequence together with its V and J gene. For classification of a sequence as donor-reactive, at least 5-fold expansion in CFSE-low cells relative to unstimulated pre-transplant cells and a frequency of at least 0.01% were required. Minimum frequency thresholds were set for each subject based on the unstimulated sample with the lowest template count, ensuring at least 90% detection power. Jensen-Shannon divergence between the top 1000 TCRbeta sequences after and before transplant was used to measure repertoire turnover. Two-sided Fisher's exact tests were used to test for changes in how often donor-reactive sequences were detected. TCRdb mirrors the immuneACCESS table, restricted to in-frame sequences. Some clones are absent from its copies; in checked studies, under half trace to an unresolved V gene, and the reason for the others is unknown. The V and J calls and clone size were taken over from that table, and D and trimming were inferred from the DNA. Counted in this sample were tens of thousands of clones; roughly 80% of them appeared once. The biggest ten clones account for over 2% of the sample.

Thawed unstimulated PBMCs were stained for CD3, CD4 and CD8 and FACS-sorted into CD3+CD4+ and CD3+CD8+ populations. Randomization to immunosuppression withdrawal applied to every one of the 8 studied subjects. The Qiagen DNeasy Blood and Tissue Kit was used for genomic DNA isolation. Points the paper makes about the study in general: Donor-reactive sequences decreased more than third party-reactive sequences, which suggests partial antigen-specific deletion that was not related to withdrawal success. Because allograft tissue specimens were not available, migration of donor-reactive T cells into the graft, rather than deletion, may have occurred. The conclusions were considered preliminary, being limited by small, heterogeneous patient numbers and non-standardized post-transplant time points. After accounting for repertoire turnover, donor-reactive detection was significantly reduced in 7 of 8 subjects for CD4 and 8 of 8 for CD8. In a couple of subjects, low numbers of available donor cells limited the measurable donor-reactive repertoire. In most of the 8 subjects, regardless of tolerance or HCV status, circulating donor-reactive CD4 TCRbeta sequences dropped significantly post-transplant.

Sample: CD4+ T cells from blood, taken roughly 50 months after liver transplant. This TCR was recovered from a human patient who received a liver transplant. Some T cells may have been brought in with the graft after a transplant. Here the chain combines TRBV19 and TRBJ2-6; matching of 5 bases hints at TRBD1 as the D gene. The DNA is TGTGCCAGTAGTACAGGGCTCTCTGGGGCCAACGTCCTGACTTTC. It is translated as CASSTGLSGANVLTF.